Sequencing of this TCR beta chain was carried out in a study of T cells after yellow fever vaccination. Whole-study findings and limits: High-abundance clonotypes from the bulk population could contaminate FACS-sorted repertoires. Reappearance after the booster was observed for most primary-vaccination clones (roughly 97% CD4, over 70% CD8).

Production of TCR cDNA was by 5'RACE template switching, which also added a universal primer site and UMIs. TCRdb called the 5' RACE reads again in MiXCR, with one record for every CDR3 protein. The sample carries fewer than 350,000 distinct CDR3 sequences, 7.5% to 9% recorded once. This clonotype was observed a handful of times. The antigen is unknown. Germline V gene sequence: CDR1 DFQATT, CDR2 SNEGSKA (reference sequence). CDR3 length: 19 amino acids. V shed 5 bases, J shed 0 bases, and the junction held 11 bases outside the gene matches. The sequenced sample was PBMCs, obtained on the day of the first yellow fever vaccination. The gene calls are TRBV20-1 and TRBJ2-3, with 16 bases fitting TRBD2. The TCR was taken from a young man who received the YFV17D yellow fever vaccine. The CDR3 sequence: CSAVTSGLAGGRSTDTQYF. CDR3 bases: TGCAGTGCTGTAACGTCGGGACTAGCGGGGGGGCGGAGCACAGATACGCAGTATTTT.